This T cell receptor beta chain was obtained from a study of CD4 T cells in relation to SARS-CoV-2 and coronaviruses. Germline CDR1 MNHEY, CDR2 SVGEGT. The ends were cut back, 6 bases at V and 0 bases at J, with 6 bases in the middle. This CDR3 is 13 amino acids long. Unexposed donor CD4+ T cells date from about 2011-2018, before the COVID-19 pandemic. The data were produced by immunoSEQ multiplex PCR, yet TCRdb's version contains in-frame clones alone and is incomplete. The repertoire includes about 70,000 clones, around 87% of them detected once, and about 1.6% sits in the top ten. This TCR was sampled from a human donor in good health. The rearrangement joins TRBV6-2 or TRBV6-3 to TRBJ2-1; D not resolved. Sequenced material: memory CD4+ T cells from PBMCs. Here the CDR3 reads CASSRRSYNEQFF. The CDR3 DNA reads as TGTGCCAGCAGCCGACGCTCCTACAATGAGCAGTTCTTC.